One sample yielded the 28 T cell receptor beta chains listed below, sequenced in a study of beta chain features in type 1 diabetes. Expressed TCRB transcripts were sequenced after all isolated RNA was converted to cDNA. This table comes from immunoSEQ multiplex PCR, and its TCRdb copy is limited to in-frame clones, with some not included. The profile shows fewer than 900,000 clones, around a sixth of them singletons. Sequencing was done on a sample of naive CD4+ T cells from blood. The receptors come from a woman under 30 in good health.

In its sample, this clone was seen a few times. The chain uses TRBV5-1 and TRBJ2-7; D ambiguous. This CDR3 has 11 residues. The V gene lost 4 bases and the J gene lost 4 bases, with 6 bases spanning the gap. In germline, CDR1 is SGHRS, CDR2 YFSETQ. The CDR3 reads CASSPGYEQYF. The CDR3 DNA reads TGCGCCAGCAGCCCCGGTTACGAGCAGTACTTC.

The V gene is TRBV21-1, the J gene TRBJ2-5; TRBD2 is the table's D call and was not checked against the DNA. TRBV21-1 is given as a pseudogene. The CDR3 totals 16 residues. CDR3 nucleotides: TGTGCCAGCAGCACACTAGCGGGAGGATCCCAAGAGACCCAGTACTTC. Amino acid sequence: CASSTLAGGSQETQYF.

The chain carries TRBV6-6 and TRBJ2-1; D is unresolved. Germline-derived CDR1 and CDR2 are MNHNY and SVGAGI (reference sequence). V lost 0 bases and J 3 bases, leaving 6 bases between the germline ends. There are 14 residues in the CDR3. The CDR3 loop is CASSYSGSYNEQFF. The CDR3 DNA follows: TGTGCCAGCAGTTACTCGGGCAGCTACAATGAGCAGTTCTTC.

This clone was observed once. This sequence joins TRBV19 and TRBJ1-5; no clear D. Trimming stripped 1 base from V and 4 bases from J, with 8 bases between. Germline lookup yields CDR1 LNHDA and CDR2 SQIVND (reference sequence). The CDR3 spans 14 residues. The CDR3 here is CASSIGGHNQPQHF. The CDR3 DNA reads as TGTGCCAGTAGTATAGGCGGTCATAATCAGCCCCAGCATTTT.

The CDR3 sequence is CSVLGPGTEAFF. For the CDR3, the DNA is TGCAGCGTTCTTGGCCCGGGGACTGAAGCTTTCTTT. V is TRBV29-1 and J is TRBJ1-1; D is uncertain. This CDR3 spans 12 amino acids. Germline CDR1 reads SQVTM; CDR2 reads ANQGSEA. Trimming stripped 5 bases from V and 5 bases from J, with 12 bases between.

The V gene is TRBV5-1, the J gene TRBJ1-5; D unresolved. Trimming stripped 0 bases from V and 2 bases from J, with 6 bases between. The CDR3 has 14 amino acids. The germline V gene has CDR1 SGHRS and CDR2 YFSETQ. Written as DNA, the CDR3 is TGCGCCAGCAGCTTGGGGGTGGGCAATCAGCCCCAGCATTTT. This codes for CASSLGVGNQPQHF.

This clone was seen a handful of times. CDR3 residues: CASSPDRLRGNTIYF. The CDR3 DNA sequence: TGTGCCAGCAGCCCCGACAGGTTAAGGGGAAACACCATATATTTT. V usage is TRBV7-9 and J usage is TRBJ1-3, with D maybe TRBD1 (6 bases). The V and J ends lost 5 bases and 4 bases respectively, with 15 bases between them. Germline V gene data show CDR1 as SEHNR and CDR2 as FQNEAQ (reference sequence). The CDR3 is made up of 15 amino acids. The full variable domain, completed using reference TRBV7-9 and TRBJ1-3, is DTGVSQNPRHKITKRGQNVTFRCDPISEHNRLYWYRQTLGQGPEFLTYFQNEAQLEKSRLLSDRFSAERPKGSFSTLEIQRTEQGDSAMYLCASSPDRLRGNTIYFGEGSWLTVV.

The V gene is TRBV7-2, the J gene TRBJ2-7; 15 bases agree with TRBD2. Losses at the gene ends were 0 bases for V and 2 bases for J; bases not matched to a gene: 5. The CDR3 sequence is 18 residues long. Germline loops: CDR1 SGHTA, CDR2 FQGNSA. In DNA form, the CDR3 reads TGTGCCAGCAGCTTAGCAAGGACTAGCGGGAGGGCCCCCTACGAGCAGTACTTC. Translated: CASSLARTSGRAPYEQYF.

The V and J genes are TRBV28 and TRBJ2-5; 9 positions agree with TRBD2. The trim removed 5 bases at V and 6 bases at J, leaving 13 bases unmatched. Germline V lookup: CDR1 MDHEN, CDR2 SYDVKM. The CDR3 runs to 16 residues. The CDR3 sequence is CASSPPPDSGRKTQYF. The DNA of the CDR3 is TGTGCCAGCAGTCCACCCCCTGATAGCGGGAGAAAGACCCAGTACTTC.

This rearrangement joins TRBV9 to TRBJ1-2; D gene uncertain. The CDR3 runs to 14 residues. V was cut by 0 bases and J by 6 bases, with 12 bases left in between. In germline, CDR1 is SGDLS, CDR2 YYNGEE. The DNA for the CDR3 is TGTGCCAGCAGCGTAGGAATGAATCAACATGGCTACACCTTC. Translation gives CASSVGMNQHGYTF.

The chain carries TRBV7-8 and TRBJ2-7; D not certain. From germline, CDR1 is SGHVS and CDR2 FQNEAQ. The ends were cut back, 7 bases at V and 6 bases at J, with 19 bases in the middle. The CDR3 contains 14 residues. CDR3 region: CASKGRNTRSEQYF. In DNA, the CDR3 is TGTGCCAGCAAGGGCAGGAATACTCGGAGCGAGCAGTACTTC.

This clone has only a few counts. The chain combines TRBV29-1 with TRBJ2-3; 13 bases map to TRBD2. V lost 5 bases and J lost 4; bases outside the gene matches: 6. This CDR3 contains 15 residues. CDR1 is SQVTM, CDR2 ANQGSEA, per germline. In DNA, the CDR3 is TGCAGCGTTCGGACTAGCGGGAGTATTGCAGATACGCAGTATTTT. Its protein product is CSVRTSGSIADTQYF.

The CDR3 sequence is CASSMGGAKNIQYF. The CDR3 DNA follows: TGTGCCAGCAGCATGGGAGGGGCCAAAAACATTCAGTACTTC. V usage is TRBV5-6 and J usage is TRBJ2-4, with 7 bases aligning to TRBD2. Looked up from germline, CDR1 is SGHDT and CDR2 is YYEEEE. J gave up 1 base and V 4 bases, and 2 bases lay outside the gene matches. The CDR3 sequence is 14 residues long.

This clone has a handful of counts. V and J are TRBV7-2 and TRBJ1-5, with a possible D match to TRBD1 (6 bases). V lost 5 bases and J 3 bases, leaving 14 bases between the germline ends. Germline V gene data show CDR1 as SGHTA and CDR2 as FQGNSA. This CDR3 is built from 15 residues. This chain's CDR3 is CASSRSDRFNQPQHF. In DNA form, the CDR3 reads TGTGCCAGCAGCCGGTCCGACAGGTTCAATCAGCCCCAGCATTTT.

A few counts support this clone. CDR3 loop: CASSLYDQPQHF. The CDR3 bases are TGTGCCAGCAGTTTATATGACCAGCCCCAGCATTTT. The chain combines TRBV28 with TRBJ1-5; D is uncertain. V was trimmed by 1 base and J by 7 bases, leaving 5 bases between them. The CDR3 is 12 residues long. The germline CDR1 and CDR2 sequences are MDHEN and SYDVKM.

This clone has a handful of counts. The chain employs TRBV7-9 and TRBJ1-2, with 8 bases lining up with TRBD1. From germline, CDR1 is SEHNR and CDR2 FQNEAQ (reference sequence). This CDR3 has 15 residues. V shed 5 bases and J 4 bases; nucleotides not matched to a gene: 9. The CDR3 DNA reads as TGTGCCAGCAGCCGTATGACAGGGGTGACCTATGGCTACACCTTC. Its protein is CASSRMTGVTYGYTF.

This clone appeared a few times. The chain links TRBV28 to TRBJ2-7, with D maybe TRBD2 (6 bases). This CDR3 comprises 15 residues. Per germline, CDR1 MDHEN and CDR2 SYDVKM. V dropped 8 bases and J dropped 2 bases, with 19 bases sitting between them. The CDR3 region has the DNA TGTGCCAGCTCTTTAACCGGGACTGCAACCTACGAGCAGTACTTC. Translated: CASSLTGTATYEQYF.

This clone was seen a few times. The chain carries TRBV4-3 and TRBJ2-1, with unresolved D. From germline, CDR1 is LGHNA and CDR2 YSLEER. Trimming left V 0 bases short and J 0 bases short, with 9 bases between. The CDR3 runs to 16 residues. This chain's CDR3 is CASSQEALVSYNEQFF. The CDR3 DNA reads TGCGCCAGCAGCCAAGAGGCACTGGTCTCCTACAATGAGCAGTTCTTC.

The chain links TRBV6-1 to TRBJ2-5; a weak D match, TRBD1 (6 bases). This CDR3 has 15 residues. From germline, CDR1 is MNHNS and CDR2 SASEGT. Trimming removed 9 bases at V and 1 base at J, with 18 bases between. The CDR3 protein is CASTTTGTPQETQYF. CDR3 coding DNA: TGTGCCAGTACAACGACCGGGACACCCCAAGAGACCCAGTACTTC.

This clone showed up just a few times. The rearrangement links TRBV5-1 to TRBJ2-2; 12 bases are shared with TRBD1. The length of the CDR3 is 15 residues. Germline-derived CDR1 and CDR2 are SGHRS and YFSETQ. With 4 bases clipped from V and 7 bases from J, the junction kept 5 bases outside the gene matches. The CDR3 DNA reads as TGCGCCAGCAGCAGCAGGGACAGGGGGCTCGGGGAGCTGTTTTTT. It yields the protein CASSSRDRGLGELFF.

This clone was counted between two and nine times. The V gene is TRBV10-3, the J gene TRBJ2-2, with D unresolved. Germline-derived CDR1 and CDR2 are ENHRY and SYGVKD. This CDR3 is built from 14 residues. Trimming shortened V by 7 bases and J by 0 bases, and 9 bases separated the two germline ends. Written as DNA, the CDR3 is TGTGCCATCAAATCCGGACCGAACACCGGGGAGCTGTTTTTT. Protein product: CAIKSGPNTGELFF.

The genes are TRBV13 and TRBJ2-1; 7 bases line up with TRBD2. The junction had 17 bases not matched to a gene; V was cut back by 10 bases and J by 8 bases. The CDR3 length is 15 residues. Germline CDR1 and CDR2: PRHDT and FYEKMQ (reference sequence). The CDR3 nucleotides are TGTGCCACCCAACCCCCTCGCGGGAGACCCGATGAGCAGTTCTTC. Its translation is CATQPPRGRPDEQFF.

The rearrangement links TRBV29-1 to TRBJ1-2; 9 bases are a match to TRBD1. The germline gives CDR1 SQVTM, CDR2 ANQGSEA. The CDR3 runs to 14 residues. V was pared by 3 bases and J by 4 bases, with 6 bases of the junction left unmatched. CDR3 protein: CSVDGTGSFYGYTF. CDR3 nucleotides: TGCAGCGTTGACGGGACAGGGAGTTTCTATGGCTACACCTTC.

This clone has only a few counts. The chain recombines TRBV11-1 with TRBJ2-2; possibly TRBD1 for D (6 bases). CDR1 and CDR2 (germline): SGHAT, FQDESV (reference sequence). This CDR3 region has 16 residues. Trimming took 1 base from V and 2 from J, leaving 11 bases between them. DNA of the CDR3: TGTGCCAGCAGCTTAGGAAAGACAGGAAACACCGGGGAGCTGTTTTTT. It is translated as CASSLGKTGNTGELFF. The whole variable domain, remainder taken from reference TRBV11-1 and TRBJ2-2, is EAEVAQSPRYKITEKSQAVAFWCDPISGHATLYWYRQILGQGPELLVQFQDESVVDDSQLPKDRFSAERLKGVDSTLKIQPAELGDSAMYLCASSLGKTGNTGELFFGEGSRLTVL.

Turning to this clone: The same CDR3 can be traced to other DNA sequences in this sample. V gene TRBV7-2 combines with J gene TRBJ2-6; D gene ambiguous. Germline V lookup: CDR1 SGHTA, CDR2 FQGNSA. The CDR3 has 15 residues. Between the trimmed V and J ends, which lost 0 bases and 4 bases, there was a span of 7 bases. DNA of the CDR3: TGTGCCAGCAGCTTAGCGGGGTCGGGGGCCAACGTCCTGACTTTC. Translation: CASSLAGSGANVLTF. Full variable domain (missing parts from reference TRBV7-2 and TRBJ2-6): GAGVSQSPSNKVTEKGKDVELRCDPISGHTALYWYRQSLGQGLEFLIYFQGNSAPDKSGLPSDRFSAERTGGSVSTLTIQRTQQEDSAVYLCASSLAGSGANVLTFGAGSRLTVL.

For the CDR3, the DNA is TGTGCCAGTAGGGGACAGGGGGGCCGCGGGGAGCTGTTTTTT. Residues: CASRGQGGRGELFF. The chain uses TRBV19 and TRBJ2-2, with TRBD1 matching 11 bases. CDR3 length: 14 amino acids. Germline V gene data show CDR1 as LNHDA and CDR2 as SQIVND (reference sequence). Trimming took 6 bases from V and 7 from J; bases not matched to a gene: 4.

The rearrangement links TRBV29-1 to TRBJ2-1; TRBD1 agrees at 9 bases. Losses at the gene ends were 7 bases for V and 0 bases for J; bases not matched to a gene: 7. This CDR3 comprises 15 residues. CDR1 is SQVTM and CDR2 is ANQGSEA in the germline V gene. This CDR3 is CSAITGGPSYNEQFF. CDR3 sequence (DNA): TGCAGCGCGATCACAGGGGGCCCCTCCTACAATGAGCAGTTCTTC.

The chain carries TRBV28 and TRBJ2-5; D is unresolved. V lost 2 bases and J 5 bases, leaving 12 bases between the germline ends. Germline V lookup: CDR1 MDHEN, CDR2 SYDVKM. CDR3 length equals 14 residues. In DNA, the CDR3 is TGTGCCAGCAGTTTAAATTGGGTGGGTGAGACCCAGTACTTC. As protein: CASSLNWVGETQYF.